Listed below are T cell receptor beta chains from one sample, sequenced in a study of blood T cell repertoires in COVID-19. Here immunoSEQ multiplex PCR was the method, and the copy in TCRdb shows in-frame clones only, minus some. The profile shows some 250,000 clones, roughly 80% of them singletons. The sequenced sample was peripheral blood. Source of these receptors: a woman in her sixties or seventies with active or convalescent COVID-19. Both conserved end residues are part of each CDR3. The D gene is left open where the match is weak. Part of the rows lack a size; the others show once, few, many or a class for expanded clones.

abundance,d_gene,v_gene,j_gene,CDR3nt,CDR3aa
.,.,TRBV7-9,TRBJ1-1,TGTGCCAGCAGCTTAGACGACAGCACTGAAGCTTTCTTT,CASSLDDSTEAFF
.,.,TRBV5-1,TRBJ1-4,TGCGCCAGCAGCTCCGGGGGGGGACATGAAAAACTGTTTTTT,CASSSGGGHEKLFF
once,.,TRBV7-9,TRBJ2-5,TGTGCCAGCAGCTTAGTACAGGGATTCCAAGAGACCCAGTACTTC,CASSLVQGFQETQYF
once,TRBD1,TRBV9,TRBJ2-2,TGTGCCAGCAGCGGACAGGGAACCGGGGAGCTGTTTTTT,CASSGQGTGELFF
.,TRBD1,TRBV7-9,TRBJ1-1,TGTGCCAGCAGCCTTACAGGGGTCAGGAACACTGAAGCTTTCTTT,CASSLTGVRNTEAFF
few,TRBD1,TRBV3-1/TRBV3-2,TRBJ1-2,TGTGCCAGCAGCGTCGACAGGGTGCGGAATGGCTACACCTTC,CASSVDRVRNGYTF
.,TRBD1,TRBV28,TRBJ1-4,TGTGCCAGCAGTCCGGGGACAGGGGCGACTAATGAAAAACTGTTTTTT,CASSPGTGATNEKLFF
.,TRBD1,TRBV19,TRBJ1-2,TGTGCCAGTAGTATAGATGGGGGACAGTTTACGGGCTTAAATGGCTACACCTTC,CASSIDGGQFTGLNGYTF
.,TRBD1,TRBV4-1,TRBJ2-7,TGCGCCAGCAGCCAACCGACAGGGACCCTCTACGAGCAGTACTTC,CASSQPTGTLYEQYF
.,.,TRBV25-1,TRBJ2-1,TGTGCCAGCAGTGATGGGGCCGACGGTGAGCAGTTCTTC,CASSDGADGEQFF
.,TRBD1,TRBV7-2,TRBJ1-1,TGTGCCAGCAGCTTACCGGACAGGGAAGTAAAAGCTTTCTTT,CASSLPDREVKAFF
many,.,TRBV10-3,TRBJ2-7,TGTGCCATCACCCCCGGGGCGGGGAGCTCCTACGAGCAGTACTTC,CAITPGAGSSYEQYF
.,.,TRBV2,TRBJ2-1,TGTGCCAGCAGCCAGGGGCATGAGCAGTTCTTC,CASSQGHEQFF
.,TRBD1,TRBV3-1/TRBV3-2,TRBJ1-2,TGTGCCAGCAGCCAAAGAGACAGGGTTAATGGCTACACCTTC,CASSQRDRVNGYTF
.,.,TRBV28,TRBJ1-2,TGTGCCAGCATGTTGACAGGCGGCAGTGGCTACACCTTC,CASMLTGGSGYTF
.,.,TRBV30,TRBJ1-5,TGTGCCTGGAGTATGGGGAGTTCTGGCAATCAGCCCCAGCATTTT,CAWSMGSSGNQPQHF
.,.,TRBV6-5,TRBJ1-2,TGTGCCAGCAGTAGGGGACATTTCAACTATGGCTACACCTTC,CASSRGHFNYGYTF
.,.,TRBV28,TRBJ1-6,TGTGCCAGCAGTCAGAATTCACCCCTCCACTTT,CASSQNSPLHF